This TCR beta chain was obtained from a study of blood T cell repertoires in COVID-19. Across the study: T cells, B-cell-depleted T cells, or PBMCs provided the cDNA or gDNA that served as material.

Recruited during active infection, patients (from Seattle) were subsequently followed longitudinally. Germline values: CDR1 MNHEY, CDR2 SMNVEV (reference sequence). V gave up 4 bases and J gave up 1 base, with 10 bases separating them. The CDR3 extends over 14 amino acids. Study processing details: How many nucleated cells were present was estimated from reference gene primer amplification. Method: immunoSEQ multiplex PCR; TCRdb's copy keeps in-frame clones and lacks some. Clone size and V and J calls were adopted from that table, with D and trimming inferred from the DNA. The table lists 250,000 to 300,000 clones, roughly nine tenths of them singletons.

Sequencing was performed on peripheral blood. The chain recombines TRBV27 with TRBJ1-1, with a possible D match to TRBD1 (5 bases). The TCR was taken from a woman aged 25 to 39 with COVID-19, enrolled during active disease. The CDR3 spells CASSSPGENTEAFF. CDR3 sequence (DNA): TGTGCCAGCAGTTCCCCGGGGGAGAACACTGAAGCTTTCTTT.